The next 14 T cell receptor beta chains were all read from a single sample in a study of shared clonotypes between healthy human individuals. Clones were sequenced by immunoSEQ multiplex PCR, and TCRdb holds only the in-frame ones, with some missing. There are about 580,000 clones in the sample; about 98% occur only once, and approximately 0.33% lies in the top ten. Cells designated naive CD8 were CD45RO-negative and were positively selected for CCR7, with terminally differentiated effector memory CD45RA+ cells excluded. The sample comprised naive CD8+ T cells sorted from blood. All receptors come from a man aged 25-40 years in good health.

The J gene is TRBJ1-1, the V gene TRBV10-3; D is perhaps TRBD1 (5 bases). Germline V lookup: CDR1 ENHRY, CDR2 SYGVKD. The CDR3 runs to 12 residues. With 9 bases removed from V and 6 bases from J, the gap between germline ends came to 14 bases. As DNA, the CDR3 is TGTGCCATTGGGGTGCGGGGGGCTGAAGCTTTCTTT. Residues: CAIGVRGAEAFF.

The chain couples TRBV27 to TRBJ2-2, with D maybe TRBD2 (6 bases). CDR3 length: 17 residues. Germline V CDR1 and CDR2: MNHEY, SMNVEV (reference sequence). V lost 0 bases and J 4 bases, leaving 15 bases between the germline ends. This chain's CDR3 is CASSLSSGDDGTGELFF. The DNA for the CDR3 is TGTGCCAGCAGTTTATCGTCGGGAGACGACGGCACCGGGGAGCTGTTTTTT.

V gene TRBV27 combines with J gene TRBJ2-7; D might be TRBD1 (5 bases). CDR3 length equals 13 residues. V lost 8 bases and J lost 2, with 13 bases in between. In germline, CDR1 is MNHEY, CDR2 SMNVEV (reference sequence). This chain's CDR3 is CASGPPGPYEQYF. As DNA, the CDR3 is TGTGCCAGCGGCCCCCCAGGGCCCTACGAGCAGTACTTC.

DNA for the CDR3: TGTGCCAGCAGTCTAGGACTAGCGGGAGGCCATGGCGATGAGCAGTTCTTC. It specifies CASSLGLAGGHGDEQFF. The chain is built from TRBV27 and TRBJ2-1; 14 nucleotides agree with TRBD2. The germline gives CDR1 MNHEY, CDR2 SMNVEV (reference sequence). V gave up 5 bases and J gave up 8 bases; unmatched junction bases: 11. The length of the CDR3 is 17 residues.

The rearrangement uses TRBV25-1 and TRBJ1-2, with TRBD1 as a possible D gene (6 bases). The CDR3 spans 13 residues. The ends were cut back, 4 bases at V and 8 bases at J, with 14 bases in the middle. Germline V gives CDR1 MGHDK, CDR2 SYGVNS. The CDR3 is CASSGYRGDGYTF. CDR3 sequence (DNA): TGTGCCAGCAGTGGATATAGGGGGGACGGCTACACCTTC.

In DNA form, the CDR3 reads TGCAGCGTGGAATGGGGGGGCAGCGGGTACGAGCAGTACTTC. It encodes CSVEWGGSGYEQYF. The V gene is TRBV29-1, the J gene TRBJ2-7; a weak D match, TRBD2 (7 bases). The CDR3 has 14 amino acids. The germline V gene has CDR1 SQVTM and CDR2 ANQGSEA. Trimming left V 6 bases short and J 4 bases short, with 19 bases between.

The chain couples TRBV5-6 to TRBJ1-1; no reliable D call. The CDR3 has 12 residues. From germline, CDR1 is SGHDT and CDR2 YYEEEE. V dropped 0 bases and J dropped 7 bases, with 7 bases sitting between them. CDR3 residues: CASSLAPGEAFF. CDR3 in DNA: TGTGCCAGCAGCTTGGCTCCGGGTGAAGCTTTCTTT. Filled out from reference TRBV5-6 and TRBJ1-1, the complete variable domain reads DAGVTQSPTHLIKTRGQQVTLRCSPKSGHDTVSWYQQALGQGPQFIFQYYEEEERQRGNFPDRFSGHQFPNYSSELNVNALLLGDSALYLCASSLAPGEAFFGQGTRLTVV.

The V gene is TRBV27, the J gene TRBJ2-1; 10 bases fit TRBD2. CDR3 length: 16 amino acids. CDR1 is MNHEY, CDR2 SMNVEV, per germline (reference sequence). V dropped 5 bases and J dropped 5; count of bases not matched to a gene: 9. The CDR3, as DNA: TGTGCCAGCAGTCCCCAGGCTAGCGGGAGCCACAATGAGCAGTTCTTC. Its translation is CASSPQASGSHNEQFF.

In DNA form, the CDR3 reads TGTGCCAGCAGCGCGGAGGGCTACAATGAGCAGTTCTTC. This sequence encodes CASSAEGYNEQFF. The chain links TRBV7-8 to TRBJ2-1, with a tentative D call TRBD2 (6 bases). Germline CDR1 and CDR2: SGHVS and FQNEAQ. The length of the CDR3 is 13 residues. V gave up 5 bases and J gave up 3 bases, with 8 bases separating them.

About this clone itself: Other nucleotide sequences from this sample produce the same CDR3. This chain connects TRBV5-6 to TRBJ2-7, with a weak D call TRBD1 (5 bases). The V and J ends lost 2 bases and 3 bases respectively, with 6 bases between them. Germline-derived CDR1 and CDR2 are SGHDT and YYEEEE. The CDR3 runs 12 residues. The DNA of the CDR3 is TGTGCCAGCAGCTTAGGGGACTACGAGCAGTACTTC. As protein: CASSLGDYEQYF.

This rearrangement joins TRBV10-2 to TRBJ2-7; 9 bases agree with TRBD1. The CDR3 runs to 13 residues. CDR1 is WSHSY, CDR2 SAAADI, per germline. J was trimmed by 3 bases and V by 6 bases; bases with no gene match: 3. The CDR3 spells CASSGTGLYEQYF. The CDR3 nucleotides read TGCGCCAGCAGCGGGACAGGGCTCTACGAGCAGTACTTC.

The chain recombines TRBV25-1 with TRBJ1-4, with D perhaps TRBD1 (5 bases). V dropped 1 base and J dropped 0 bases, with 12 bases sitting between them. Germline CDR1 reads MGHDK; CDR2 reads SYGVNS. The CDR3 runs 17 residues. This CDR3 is CASSELETVTTNEKLFF. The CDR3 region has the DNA TGTGCCAGCAGTGAATTGGAGACAGTCACAACTAATGAAAAACTGTTTTTT.

CDR3 in amino acids: CASSSHREGDFF. The DNA of the CDR3 is TGTGCCAGCAGCTCCCACAGGGAGGGGGATTTCTTC. The V call is TRBV7-9, the J call TRBJ2-1; D perhaps matches TRBD2 (7 bases). Germline-derived CDR1 and CDR2 are SEHNR and FQNEAQ (reference sequence). This CDR3 is 12 amino acids long. V gave up 4 bases and J gave up 16 bases, with 17 bases separating them.

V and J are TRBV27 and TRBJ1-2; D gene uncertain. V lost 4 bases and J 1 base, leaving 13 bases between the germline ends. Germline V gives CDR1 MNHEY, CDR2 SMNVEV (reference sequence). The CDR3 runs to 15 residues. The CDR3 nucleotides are TGTGCCAGCAGTTCCGGGAGTCAGGATAACTATGGCTACACCTTC. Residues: CASSSGSQDNYGYTF.